This TCR beta chain was captured in a study of shared clonotypes between healthy human individuals. Study-level points and caveats: Blood was the sole source, and tissue repertoires probably differ. Sequencing depth was a factor that was expected to affect clonotype sharing among donors.

Comment on this clone: Its matching antigen is unknown.

Once extracted for a subset, genomic DNA was divided evenly among several immunoSEQ plates. It was on ten immunoSEQ deep assay plates that unsorted PBMC DNA was sequenced. Data came from immunoSEQ multiplex PCR; TCRdb stores just in-frame clones and leaves some out. The sample lists approximately 500,000 clones, nearly 80% occurring once. V was cut by 0 bases and J by 6 bases, with 23 bases left in between. This CDR3 is built from 18 residues. Germline values: CDR1 GTSNPN, CDR2 SVGIG (reference sequence). Sample: PBMCs. The receptor comes from a woman aged 35 to 49 in good health. Some clones in this sample may be carry-over from other donors' samples. The chain recombines TRBV30 with TRBJ2-2, with D uncertain. The CDR3 sequence: CAWSVYGFATESAGELFF. The CDR3 DNA is TGTGCCTGGAGTGTATACGGATTCGCTACTGAATCCGCCGGGGAGCTGTTTTTT.